The source of this TCR beta chain is a study of blood T cell repertoires in COVID-19. About the research overall: Nucleic acid was either cDNA or gDNA, and it came from T cells, B-cell-depleted T cells, or PBMCs.

Libraries were prepared by immunoSEQ multiplex PCR; TCRdb keeps only in-frame clonotypes and omits some of them. The sample lists roughly 200,000 clones; over 75% were seen once. Trimming removed 5 bases at V and 1 base at J, with 5 bases between. The CDR3 is 11 amino acids. Germline loops: CDR1 SQVTM, CDR2 ANQGSEA. The receptor was derived from a woman aged 40 to 50 who had recovered from COVID-19. The sequenced material came from peripheral blood. V gene TRBV29-1 combines with J gene TRBJ2-5, with D uncertain. CDR3 in DNA: TGCAGCGTTATCCTCCAAGAGACCCAGTACTTC. Translating gives CSVILQETQYF.